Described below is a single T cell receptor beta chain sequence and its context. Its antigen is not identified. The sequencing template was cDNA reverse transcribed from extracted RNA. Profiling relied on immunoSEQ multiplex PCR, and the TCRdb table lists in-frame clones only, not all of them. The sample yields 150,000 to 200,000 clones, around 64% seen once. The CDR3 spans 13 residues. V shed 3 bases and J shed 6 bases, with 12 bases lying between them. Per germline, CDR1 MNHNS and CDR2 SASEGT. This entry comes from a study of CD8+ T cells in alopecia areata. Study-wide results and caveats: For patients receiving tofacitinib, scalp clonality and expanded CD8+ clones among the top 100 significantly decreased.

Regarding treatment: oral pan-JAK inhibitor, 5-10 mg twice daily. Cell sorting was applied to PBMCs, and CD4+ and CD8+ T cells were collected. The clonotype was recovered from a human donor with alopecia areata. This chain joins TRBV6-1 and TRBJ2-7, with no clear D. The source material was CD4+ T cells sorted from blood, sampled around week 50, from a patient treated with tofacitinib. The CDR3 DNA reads TGTGCCAGCAGTGAGTTGGCCCCTTCCGAGCAGTACTTC. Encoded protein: CASSELAPSEQYF.